Below, one T cell receptor (beta chain) is given with its context. In this sample, this clonotype turned up a few times. It lacks a known antigen. Per-base quality was not reported, and no clone a single base away is much larger than it. The junction carries 9 bases between V and J, which are trimmed by 1 base and 3 bases respectively. Sequences LNHNV (CDR1) and YYDKDF (CDR2) are obtained from the germline V gene (reference sequence). The CDR3 has 14 amino acids, counting the end cysteine and phenylalanine. Just CDR3 DNA is preserved here, 42 bases in frame from base 1. These data are taken from a study of T-cell reconstitution after alpha-beta-depleted transplantation in children (dated by TCRdb to 2016 to 2017). About the investigation overall: Using TCR repertoire profiling, the study quantitatively followed how T-cell immune reconstitution unfolded in children after TCRalphabeta/CD19-depleted allogeneic hematopoietic cell transplantation.

Libraries were built with PCR. Sequenced on an Illumina HiSeq 2500. TCR library preparation used molecular barcoding, with unique molecular identifiers applied to normalize quantification of the TCRbeta repertoire. Using fastp trimming at Q25 and MiXCR clonotype assembly, TCRdb reanalyzed the public sequencing data and kept in-frame beta chains. A single entry per CDR3 protein holds the most common genes and DNA from its merged rows. Recorded for this sample are about 610,000 distinct CDR3 sequences; over 9.5% of them occurred a single time. Of the sample, less than 5% falls within the top ten clones.

The source is a human donor who donated a stem cell graft to a child with acute myeloid leukemia. This receptor chain uses TRBV15 and TRBJ1-1; perhaps TRBD1 is the D gene, with 6 bases matching. The sample was PBMCs from the stem cell graft donor, taken from the stem cell graft. For the CDR3, the sequence is CATSRVDRYTEAFF. The DNA reads TGTGCCACCAGCAGAGTGGACAGATACACTGAAGCTTTCTTT. Beyond the CDR3, the reference TRBV15 and TRBJ1-1 genes provide the residues; the full variable domain reads: DAMVIQNPRYQVTQFGKPVTLSCSQTLNHNVMYWYQQKSSQAPKLLFHYYDKDFNNEADTPDNFQSRRPNTSFCFLDIRSPGLGDTAMYLCATSRVDRYTEAFFGQGTRLTVV.